The clone carrying this T cell receptor beta chain was recorded only once. Some clones are missing from TCRdb's copy, which holds only in-frame ones; the method was immunoSEQ multiplex PCR. The sample lists 45,000 to 50,000 clones; about 83% were seen once. The CDR3 is 12 residues long. Trimming left V 5 bases short and J 4 bases short, with 6 bases between. CDR1 is MGHDK, CDR2 SYGVNS, per germline. This sample stems from a study of blood T cell repertoires in COVID-19. Study-level information: COVID-19 samples collected from the United States, Italy and Spain covered acute and convalescent phases. The cDNA or gDNA used as material had been derived from T cells, B-cell-depleted T cells, or PBMCs.

The V and J genes are TRBV25-1 and TRBJ1-3; D is unclear. This receptor was obtained from a man older than 75 in a cohort sampled during active COVID-19. Specimen: peripheral blood. The DNA of the CDR3 is TGTGCCAGCAGTCCCCTCGGAAACACCATATATTTT. Amino acids: CASSPLGNTIYF.